This T cell receptor (beta chain) is drawn from a study of OX40 agonist ivuxolimab in advanced cancers. Repertoires were generated with immunoSEQ multiplex PCR, while TCRdb's copy carries only in-frame clones and drops some. The repertoire holds 65,000 to 90,000 clones, with around nine tenths as singletons. Study results and caveats: Fewer expanded clones were found on average in CD4+ than in CD8+ T cells.

As for this clone: The antigen is not known.

V lost 6 bases to trimming and J lost 3 bases; unmatched junction nucleotides: 11. Germline CDR1 GTSNPN, CDR2 SVGIG (reference sequence). CDR3 length: 15 amino acids. The receptor comes from an adult with an advanced solid tumor such as melanoma, head and neck, liver or kidney cancer. The source material was CD4+ or CD8+ T cells sorted from blood, sampled in a trial of the OX40 agonist ivuxolimab. The V call is TRBV30, the J call TRBJ2-7, with 10 bases matching TRBD2. CDR3: CACPGLAGGGYEQYF. The CDR3 coding sequence is TGTGCCTGCCCGGGCTTAGCGGGAGGAGGCTACGAGCAGTACTTC.